Below are 14 T cell receptor beta chains sequenced from a single sample in a study of identical twins (dated by TCRdb to about 2016). The library was made by 5' RACE. The listed sequencing device is Illumina HiSeq 2000. The public reads were quality trimmed at Q25 with fastp and then assembled into clones with MiXCR by TCRdb, keeping productive beta chains. Duplicate CDR3 protein sequences are folded into a single record with the most common DNA and genes. The sample table lists 400,000 to 500,000 distinct CDR3 sequences, about a fifth of them with a count of one. The ten largest clonotypes hold roughly 12% of the sample. Input material: naive T cells sorted from blood. In the paper's terms, the cell subset or site label means: cells isolated with a human naive T-cell isolation kit. All receptors come from a man aged 50 to 59 in good health.

This clonotype came up many times. This chain joins TRBV29-1 and TRBJ2-1; perhaps TRBD2 as D (6 bases). The length of the CDR3 is 14 residues. V dropped 6 bases and J dropped 5 bases, with 17 bases sitting between them. Germline values: CDR1 SQVTM, CDR2 ANQGSEA. CDR3 sequence (DNA): TGCAGCGTCGCTTCGGGACTCCTGAACAATGAGCAGTTCTTC. Its translation is CSVASGLLNNEQFF.

The chain carries TRBV9 and TRBJ2-1, with 10 bases matching TRBD2. Looked up from germline, CDR1 is SGDLS and CDR2 is YYNGEE. Trimming took 0 bases from V and 7 from J; bases not matched to a gene: 4. The CDR3 is 15 amino acids. The CDR3 region has the DNA TGTGCCAGCAGCGTAGTAAGCGGGAGGGGGAATGAGCAGTTCTTC. It yields the protein CASSVVSGRGNEQFF.

The rearrangement links TRBV20-1 to TRBJ2-3; D is unresolved. The germline gives CDR1 DFQATT, CDR2 SNEGSKA (reference sequence). Trimming shortened V by 3 bases and J by 0 bases, and 10 bases separated the two germline ends. The CDR3 loop spans 14 amino acids. The CDR3 region is CSASPIASTDTQYF. The CDR3 DNA is TGCAGTGCTAGCCCCATAGCTAGCACAGATACGCAGTATTTT.

The chain couples TRBV7-9 to TRBJ2-7; D might be TRBD2 (5 bases). Trimming cost V 4 bases and J 3 bases, with 13 bases left between them. The CDR3 length is 14 residues. The germline CDR1 and CDR2 sequences are SEHNR and FQNEAQ (reference sequence). DNA for the CDR3: TGTGCCAGCAGCTCATCCCCGGGGAGCTACGAGCAGTACTTC. Residues: CASSSSPGSYEQYF.

This clonotype was observed a few times. The rearrangement links TRBV7-2 to TRBJ2-7; D gene uncertain. Germline CDR1 SGHTA, CDR2 FQGNSA. The CDR3 extends over 15 amino acids. Trimming removed 5 bases from V and 6 bases from J, with 20 bases in between. CDR3 in DNA: TGTGCCAGCAGCCAAAGTCGGACCGGCTGGATCGAGCAGTACTTC. It translates to CASSQSRTGWIEQYF.

This clonotype was counted a few times. The chain joins TRBV24-1 to TRBJ2-1; D not certain. This CDR3 spans 13 amino acids. The germline V and J ends were trimmed by 8 bases and 7 bases, with 14 bases remaining between them. Per the germline V gene, CDR1 is KGHDR and CDR2 is SFDVKD. This CDR3 reads CATNSWSRNEQFF. The CDR3 nucleotides are TGTGCCACCAACAGCTGGAGTAGGAATGAGCAGTTCTTC.

The chain joins TRBV19 to TRBJ2-3; no clear D. Germline-derived CDR1 and CDR2 are LNHDA and SQIVND (reference sequence). CDR3 length: 12 amino acids. Trimming pared 3 bases from V and 5 bases from J, leaving 6 bases between. CDR3 nucleotides: TGTGCCAGTAGTATCAATCGAGATACGCAGTATTTT. It specifies CASSINRDTQYF.

The V call is TRBV5-6, the J call TRBJ2-3, with D unresolved. From germline, CDR1 is SGHDT and CDR2 YYEEEE. V lost 2 bases to trimming and J lost 2 bases, with 12 bases between them. The CDR3 runs 15 residues. The DNA of the CDR3 is TGTGCCAGCAGCTTTTTGCTGACGTTCACAGATACGCAGTATTTT. Encoded protein: CASSFLLTFTDTQYF.

This clonotype has ten or more counts. J is TRBJ2-7 and V is TRBV5-4, with 11 bases fitting TRBD2. Germline assignment: CDR1 SGHNT and CDR2 YYREEE (reference sequence). The CDR3 sequence is 16 residues long. V gave up 3 bases and J gave up 2 bases; unmatched junction bases: 7. Here the CDR3 reads CASSSRMTSGTYEQYF. The CDR3 DNA is TGTGCCAGCAGCTCCCGAATGACTAGCGGGACCTACGAGCAGTACTTC. The full variable domain, with the rest looked up from reference TRBV5-4 and TRBJ2-7, is ETGVTQSPTHLIKTRGQQVTLRCSSQSGHNTVSWYQQALGQGPQFIFQYYREEENGRGNFPPRFSGLQFPNYSSELNVNALELDDSALYLCASSSRMTSGTYEQYFGPGTRLTVT.

V gene TRBV10-3 combines with J gene TRBJ2-5; TRBD2 agrees at 9 bases. The CDR3 has 16 residues. Trimming took 3 bases from V and 1 from J; bases not matched to a gene: 6. Germline CDR1 is ENHRY and CDR2 is SYGVKD. CDR3 loop: CAISEGLTSGQETQYF. In DNA, the CDR3 is TGTGCCATCAGTGAAGGCCTGACTAGCGGCCAAGAGACCCAGTACTTC.

This clonotype was counted ten times or more. Sequence at one end of the junction differs from germline and may be a read error. This rearrangement joins TRBV5-1 to TRBJ2-2; 7 nucleotides match TRBD2. CDR1 is SGHRS and CDR2 is YFSETQ in the germline V gene. CDR3 size: 15 residues. In nucleotides, the CDR3 is TGTGCCAGCAGTTTAGTAGCGGGTAACACCGGGGAGCTGTTTTTT. It is translated as CASSLVAGNTGELFF.

At least ten counts were recorded for this clonotype. The rearrangement uses TRBV12-3 or TRBV12-4 and TRBJ2-2; D may be TRBD2 (10 bases). The CDR3 loop spans 21 amino acids. V dropped 2 bases and J dropped 4 bases, with 29 bases sitting between them. CDR3 in DNA: TGTGCCAGCAGTTTACGGCACAGGGGGCTGCAGCGGGAGGGCCTCACCGGGGAGCTGTTTTTT. Encoded protein: CASSLRHRGLQREGLTGELFF.

At least ten counts were recorded for this clonotype. This chain links TRBV20-1 with TRBJ2-7, with 12 bases that match TRBD2. V dropped 5 bases and J dropped 5; count of bases not matched to a gene: 4. The CDR3 consists of 13 residues. Germline-derived CDR1 and CDR2 are DFQATT and SNEGSKA (reference sequence). The CDR3 sequence: CSAPLAGGDEQYF. The CDR3 nucleotides read TGCAGTGCTCCCCTAGCGGGAGGGGACGAGCAGTACTTC.

The chain links TRBV5-4 to TRBJ2-2; perhaps TRBD2 as D (6 bases). This CDR3 spans 16 amino acids. The germline V gene encodes CDR1 SGHNT and CDR2 YYREEE (reference sequence). V was clipped by 4 bases and J by 6 bases, with 19 bases between them. DNA of the CDR3: TGTGCCAGCAGCGACAGACTAGTTACCCTACCCGGGGAGCTGTTTTTT. Encoded protein: CASSDRLVTLPGELFF.